This T cell receptor (beta chain) was recorded in a study of shared clonotypes between healthy human individuals (TCRdb year 2020). With respect to the entire study: Two women and a few men aged 18 to 49 years were included in the cohort. Per donor, leukapheresis produced somewhere between about 0.8 and 9 billion PBMCs. To increase sequencing depth and limit assay-specific biases, TCR repertoire library preparation and sequencing were carried out by different laboratories using diverse techniques. Per donor, three plates each were used for CD4 naive and CD4 memory, two for CD8 naive, and one for CD8 memory. Blood TCR repertoires of four to six healthy adults were deeply sequenced to estimate repertoire size and the extent of clonotype sharing between individuals.

Notes on this clone: The specificity of this receptor is unknown. Within one base of it there is no much larger clone, and no base qualities were kept.

Using the deep immunoSEQ assay, multiplex PCR amplified TCR CDR3 regions from genomic DNA. Genomic DNA extracted from each cell subset was distributed evenly over all wells of several immunoSEQ 96-well plates, and each plate served as one replicate. Each replicate PCR for sorted subsets received 200 ng genomic DNA, equal to roughly 30,000 T cell genomes. Purified libraries were measured with a Qubit 3.0 fluorometer, size-checked on a Bioanalyzer 2100, and measured again with the KAPA Library Quantification kit. Each immunoSEQ 96-well plate was sequenced on its own single-read 150-cycle Illumina NextSeq 550 flow cell. The paper's processing steps were these. The immunoSEQ output contained only junctional sequences without quality scores, so filtering could not match that applied to full-length reads. Sequences were annotated with PyIR, a Python wrapper for IgBLAST v1.9, using IMGT germline references to assign V/J genes and CDR3. Reads with weak V/J assignments (E-value above 1e-6), missing CDR3, stop codons, out-of-frame junctions, or ambiguous translated residues were removed. V3J clonotypes were defined by identical inferred V gene, J gene, and CDR3 amino acid sequence. The percentage overlap between two repertoires was calculated by dividing the number of shared unique clonotypes by the size of the smaller repertoire. RTK rarefaction, the Chao1 estimator, and Recon v2.1 estimates of unobserved clonotypes were used to assess repertoire richness. OLGA was used to compute generation probabilities for all TCRbeta clonotypes that the gDNA method yielded from a handful of donors. In its TCRdb copy, this immuneACCESS table keeps in-frame sequences only and misses some clones. Where compared with another copy, unresolved V genes explain less than half of these, and the others have no known cause. That table furnishes V, J and clone size, whereas the DNA furnished D and trimming. For this sample the table gives approximately 400,000 clones, of which about 96% were detected only once. The ten largest clones add up to about 0.32% of the sample.

Donors were healthy HIV-negative adults with no recently reported acute infections or vaccinations. Every donor was a Caucasian adult residing in Nashville, Tennessee, USA. The CD8 memory samples were a combination of magnetically selected CD45RO+ cells and CCR7-negative CD45RA+ effector memory (TemRA) cells. Blood was obtained by leukapheresis, after which PBMCs were separated by Ficoll-Histopaque density gradient centrifugation and cryopreserved in liquid nitrogen vapor phase. Purity and quantity of every magnetically sorted T cell population were checked by analytical flow cytometry. From each sorted fraction, genomic DNA was isolated and quantified by UV absorbance on a Nanodrop 2000c. General study outcomes and caveats: Pairwise subsampling indicated that sequencing depth was expected to affect the degree of clonotype sharing among donors. Even with the large sequencing depth, rarefaction of the sorted-subset datasets indicated that sequencing was incomplete. Because the study included only a small number of donors, the genetic and exposure-history diversity represented was limited. Estimated clonotype richness was generally larger for naive than for memory subsets. Higher generation probabilities were observed for clonotypes shared by all four sorted-subset donors than for non-shared clonotypes. Sharing across several donors was observed for roughly 5.4% of naive CD4, over 3% of naive CD8, over 2% of memory CD4, and roughly 0.4% of memory CD8 clonotypes. Sampling was restricted to blood, and TCR repertoires in tissues likely differ from the TCR repertoires found in blood.

Clipping removes 0 bases from V and 5 bases from J, with 3 as the unmatched junction base count. Looking up the germline V gene yields CDR1 SGHRS and CDR2 YFSETQ. From the cysteine through the phenylalanine, the CDR3 covers 15 amino acids. Left in the record is the CDR3 DNA by itself, 45 bases read in frame from the first base. Sequencing input: memory CD8+ T cells sorted from blood. In the paper's terms, the cell subset or site label means: CD45RO+ cells pooled with CCR7-negative TemRA cells. The rearranged chain carries TRBV5-1 and TRBJ2-1; the central 9 bases match TRBD2. The sequence derives from a man under 40 in good health. The base sequence is TGCGCCAGCAGCTTGGAACTAGCGGGTAACAATGAGCAGTTCTTC. It translates as CASSLELAGNNEQFF.